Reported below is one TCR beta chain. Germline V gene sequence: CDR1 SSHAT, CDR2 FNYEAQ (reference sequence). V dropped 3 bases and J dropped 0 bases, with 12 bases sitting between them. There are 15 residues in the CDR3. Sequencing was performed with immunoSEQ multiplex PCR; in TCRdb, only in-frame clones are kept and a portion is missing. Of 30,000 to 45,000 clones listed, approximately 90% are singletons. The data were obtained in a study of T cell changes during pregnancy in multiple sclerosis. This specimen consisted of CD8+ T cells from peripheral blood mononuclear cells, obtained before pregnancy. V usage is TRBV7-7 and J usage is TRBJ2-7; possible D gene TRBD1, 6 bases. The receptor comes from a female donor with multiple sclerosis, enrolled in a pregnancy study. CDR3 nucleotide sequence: TGTGCCAGCAGCTTTGGGCAGGGGAGCTCCTACGAGCAGTACTTC. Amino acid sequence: CASSFGQGSSYEQYF. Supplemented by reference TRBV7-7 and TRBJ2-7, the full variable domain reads GAGVSQSPRYKVTKRGQDVTLRCDPISSHATLYWYQQALGQGPEFLTYFNYEAQPDKSGLPSDRFSAERPEGSISTLTIQRTEQRDSAMYRCASSFGQGSSYEQYFGPGTRLTVT.